This T cell receptor beta chain stems from a study of blood T cell repertoires in COVID-19. Background on the study: In each case, the material was cDNA or gDNA derived from T cells, B-cell-depleted T cells, or PBMCs.

The data were produced by immunoSEQ multiplex PCR, yet TCRdb's version contains in-frame clones alone and is incomplete. The table includes around 250,000 clones, 86% detected once. V lost 8 bases and J lost 2; bases outside the gene matches: 4. The CDR3 sequence is 13 residues long. The source material was peripheral blood. This clonotype was sampled from a man in his late teens or twenties with active or convalescent COVID-19. The chain has TRBV12-3 or TRBV12-4 and TRBJ2-3; TRBD1 matches at 7 bases. The CDR3 region is CASRDSLTDTQYF. The CDR3 nucleotides are TGTGCCAGCCGGGACAGCCTCACAGATACGCAGTATTTT.